Described below is a single T cell receptor (beta chain) sequence and its context. The data were taken from a study of T cells in Graves' hyperthyroidism and ophthalmopathy. Amplified TCR beta CDR3 regions came from RNA transcripts. Initially, a first-round RT-PCR of the TCR CDR3 employed the HTBI primer set. TCRdb used MiXCR to reprocess the multiplex PCR reads, holding one entry per CDR3 protein. The repertoire includes more than 600,000 distinct CDR3 sequences, about a sixth of them detected once, and around 8% sits in the top ten. CDR3 length equals 15 residues. From germline, CDR1 is MDHEN and CDR2 SYDVKM. Trimming pared 7 bases from V and 0 bases from J, leaving 16 bases between. Based on clinical symptoms, serum thyroxine and TRAb, thyroid ultrasound and orbital computed tomography, diagnoses were reached.

Sequenced: blood. This chain links TRBV28 with TRBJ2-7; D is possibly TRBD2 (6 bases). This sequence was found in a man in his late teens or twenties with Graves' hyperthyroidism. CDR3 residues: CASTLAGGDSYEQYF. In DNA form, the CDR3 reads TGTGCCAGCACCCTCGCGGGCGGGGACTCCTACGAGCAGTACTTC.